This T cell receptor (beta chain) was documented in a study of post-analysis software for immune sequencing data. Study details: Disease trajectories encompassed relapsing-remitting, secondary progressive and progressive-relapsing multiple sclerosis.

This clonotype was seen a few times. Its antigen is as yet unknown. General study results and limits: The five TRBV segments detected at higher frequency in patients than in controls included TRBV5-6, TRBV5-1 and TRBV20-1. Batch-mates among the samples co-clustered strongly by F measure. Among multiple sclerosis patients, normalized Chao1 diversity was significantly below that of controls.

Libraries were made from TCR beta cDNA, and they carried unique molecular identifiers. Yield was some 500,000 cDNA molecules from around 1 to 9.1 million T cells. TCRdb re-analysed the PCR reads in MiXCR, keeping a single row per CDR3 protein. The sample has hundreds of thousands of distinct CDR3 sequences, roughly 30% seen once. CDR1 and CDR2 (germline): MGHRA, YSYEKL. The CDR3 consists of 11 residues. V lost 3 bases, J lost 7 bases, and 6 bases lay in between. The chain couples TRBV4-1 to TRBJ1-2; no firm D call. Input material: blood. The source of this sequence is a girl aged 10-17 years with multiple sclerosis. The CDR3 bases are TGCGCCAGCAGCCACGGCGCTGGCTACACCTTC. It yields the protein CASSHGAGYTF.